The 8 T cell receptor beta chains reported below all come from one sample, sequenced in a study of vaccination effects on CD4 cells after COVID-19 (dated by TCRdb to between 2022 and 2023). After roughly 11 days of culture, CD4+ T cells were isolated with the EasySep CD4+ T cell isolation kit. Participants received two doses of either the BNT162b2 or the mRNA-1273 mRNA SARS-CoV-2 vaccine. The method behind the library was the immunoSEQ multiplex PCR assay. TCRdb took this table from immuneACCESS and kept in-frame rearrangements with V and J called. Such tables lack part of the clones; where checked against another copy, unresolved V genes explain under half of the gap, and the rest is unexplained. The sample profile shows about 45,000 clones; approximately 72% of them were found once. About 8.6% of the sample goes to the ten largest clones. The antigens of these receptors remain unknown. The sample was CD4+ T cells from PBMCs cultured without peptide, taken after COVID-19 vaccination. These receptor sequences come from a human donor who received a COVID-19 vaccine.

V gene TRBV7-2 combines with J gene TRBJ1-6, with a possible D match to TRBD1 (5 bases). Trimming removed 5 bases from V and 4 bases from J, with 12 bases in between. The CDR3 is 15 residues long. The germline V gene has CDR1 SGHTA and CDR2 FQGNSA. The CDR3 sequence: CASSLTQGYNSPLHF. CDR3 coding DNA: TGTGCCAGCAGCCTAACGCAGGGATATAATTCACCCCTCCACTTT.

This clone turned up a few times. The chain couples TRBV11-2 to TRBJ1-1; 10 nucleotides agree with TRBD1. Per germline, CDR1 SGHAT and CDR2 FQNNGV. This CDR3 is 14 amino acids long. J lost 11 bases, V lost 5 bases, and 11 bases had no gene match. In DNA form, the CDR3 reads TGTGCCAGCAGCCAAGGGGACAGGGGCGTCGGTGCTTTCTTT. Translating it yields CASSQGDRGVGAFF.

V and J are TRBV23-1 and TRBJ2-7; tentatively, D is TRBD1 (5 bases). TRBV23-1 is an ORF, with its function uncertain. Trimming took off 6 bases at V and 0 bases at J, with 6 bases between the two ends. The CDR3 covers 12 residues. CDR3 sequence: CASRDTSYEQYF. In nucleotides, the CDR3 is TGCGCCAGCAGGGACACCTCCTACGAGCAGTACTTC.

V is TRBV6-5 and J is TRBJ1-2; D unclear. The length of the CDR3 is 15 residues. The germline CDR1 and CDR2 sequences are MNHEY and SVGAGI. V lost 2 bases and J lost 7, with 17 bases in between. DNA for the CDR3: TGTGCCAGCAGTTACGCGGGCGGCCGAACGACTGGCTACACCTTC. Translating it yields CASSYAGGRTTGYTF.

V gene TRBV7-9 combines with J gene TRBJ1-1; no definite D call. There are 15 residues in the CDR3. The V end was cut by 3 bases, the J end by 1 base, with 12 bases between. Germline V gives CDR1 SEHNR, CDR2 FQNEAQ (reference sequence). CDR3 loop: CASSFSVGRNTEAFF. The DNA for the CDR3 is TGTGCCAGCAGCTTTTCCGTTGGCAGGAACACTGAAGCTTTCTTT.

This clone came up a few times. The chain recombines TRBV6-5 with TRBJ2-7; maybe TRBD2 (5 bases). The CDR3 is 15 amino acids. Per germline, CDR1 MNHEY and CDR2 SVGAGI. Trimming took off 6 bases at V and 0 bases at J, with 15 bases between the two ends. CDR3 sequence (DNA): TGTGCCAGCAGGGAGGTCCCAAATTACTCCTACGAGCAGTACTTC. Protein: CASREVPNYSYEQYF.

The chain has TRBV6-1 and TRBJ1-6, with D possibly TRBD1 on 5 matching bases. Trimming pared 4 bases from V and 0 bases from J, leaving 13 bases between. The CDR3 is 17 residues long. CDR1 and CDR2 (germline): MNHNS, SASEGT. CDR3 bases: TGTGCCAGCAGTGCGGGGGTGGGGAGCTCCTATAATTCACCCCTCCACTTT. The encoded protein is CASSAGVGSSYNSPLHF.

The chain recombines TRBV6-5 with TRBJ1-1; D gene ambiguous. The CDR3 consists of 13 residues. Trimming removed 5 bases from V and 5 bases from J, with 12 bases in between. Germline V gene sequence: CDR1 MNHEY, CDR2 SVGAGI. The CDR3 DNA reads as TGTGCCAGCAGTACTTGGGAAGGGACTGAAGCTTTCTTT. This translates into CASSTWEGTEAFF.